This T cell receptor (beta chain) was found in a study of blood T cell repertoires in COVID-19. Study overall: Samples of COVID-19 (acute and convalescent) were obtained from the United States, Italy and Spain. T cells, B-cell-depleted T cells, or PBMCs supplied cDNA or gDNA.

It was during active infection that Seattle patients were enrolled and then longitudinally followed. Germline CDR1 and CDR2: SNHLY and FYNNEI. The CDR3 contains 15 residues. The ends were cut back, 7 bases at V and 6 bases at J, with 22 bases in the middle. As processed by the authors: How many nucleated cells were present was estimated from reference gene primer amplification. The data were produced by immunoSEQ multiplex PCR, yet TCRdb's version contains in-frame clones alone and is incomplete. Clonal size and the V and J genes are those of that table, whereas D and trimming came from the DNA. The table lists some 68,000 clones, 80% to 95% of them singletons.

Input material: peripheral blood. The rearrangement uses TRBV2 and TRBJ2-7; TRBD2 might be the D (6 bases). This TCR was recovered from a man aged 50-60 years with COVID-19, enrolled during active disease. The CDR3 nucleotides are TGTGCCAGCACACTCCGGGACGGCGACGGGGGCGAGCAGTACTTC. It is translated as CASTLRDGDGGEQYF.